This T cell receptor (beta chain) was identified during a study of early T cells in non-severe SARS-CoV-2 infection. CDR3 length: 15 amino acids. Germline CDR1 reads SNHLY; CDR2 reads FYNNEI. V lost 4 bases and J lost 2, with 14 bases in between. In the library, individual cDNA molecules carried attached unique molecular identifiers. From the 5' RACE reads, TCRdb called clonotypes with MiXCR, one entry per CDR3 protein. Among 50,000 or so distinct CDR3 sequences listed, around 6% were seen once. The chain is built from TRBV2 and TRBJ1-2, with D uncertain. Sequenced material: whole blood. This TCR was sampled from an adult who was a healthcare worker with PCR-confirmed SARS-CoV-2 infection or an uninfected control (not recorded which). The CDR3 DNA reads as TGTGCCAGCAGTGCATCCGCCAGGCAGAACTATGGCTACACCTTC. This encodes CASSASARQNYGYTF.